The 20 T cell receptor beta chains below come from one sample, sequenced in a study of blood T cell repertoires in COVID-19. Sequencing used immunoSEQ multiplex PCR; TCRdb keeps in-frame clones, though not all of them. The data show some 240,000 clones, with nearly 90% seen just once and 2% to 2.5% held by the top ten. Sample: peripheral blood. All receptors come from a woman aged 55-69 years with COVID-19, enrolled during active disease.

This chain links TRBV5-1 with TRBJ2-5; 11 positions match TRBD2. The CDR3 length is 15 residues. The junction had 2 bases not matched to a gene; V was cut back by 1 base and J by 3 bases. The germline V gene encodes CDR1 SGHRS and CDR2 YFSETQ. The CDR3 DNA is TGCGCCAGCAGCTTGTTGGGACTAGCGGAAGAGACCCAGTACTTC. It is translated as CASSLLGLAEETQYF.

The V and J genes are TRBV5-1 and TRBJ1-1, with 8 bases identical to TRBD1. The CDR3 is 14 amino acids. V lost 4 bases to trimming and J lost 5 bases; unmatched junction nucleotides: 7. The germline CDR1 and CDR2 sequences are SGHRS and YFSETQ. CDR3 nucleotides: TGCGCCAGCAGCGTAGACAGGGGTAGAACTGAAGCTTTCTTT. Amino acid sequence: CASSVDRGRTEAFF.

Remarks on this clone: The same CDR3 can be traced to other DNA sequences in this sample. The chain carries TRBV5-1 and TRBJ2-7; 10 bases align to TRBD2. Unmatched junction bases numbered 3, after V lost 2 bases and J lost 4 bases. The length of the CDR3 is 14 residues. Germline lookup yields CDR1 SGHRS and CDR2 YFSETQ. CDR3 sequence (DNA): TGCGCCAGCAGCTTAGCGGGGGGGCCATACGAGCAGTACTTC. Amino acid sequence: CASSLAGGPYEQYF.

This clone was observed a single time. The V call is TRBV19, the J call TRBJ1-3, with a weak D call TRBD1 (6 bases). Germline V gene sequence: CDR1 LNHDA, CDR2 SQIVND (reference sequence). The ends were cut back, 6 bases at V and 0 bases at J, with 18 bases in the middle. CDR3 length: 17 residues. The chain's CDR3 is CASSRAGTRVSGNTIYF. The CDR3, as DNA: TGTGCCAGTAGCCGGGCCGGGACACGAGTCTCTGGAAACACCATATATTTT.

The rearrangement joins TRBV5-1 to TRBJ1-6; D gene uncertain. Germline loops: CDR1 SGHRS, CDR2 YFSETQ. Trimming removed 7 bases at V and 5 bases at J, with 13 bases between. The length of the CDR3 is 14 residues. CDR3 in amino acids: CASRRRADNSPLHF. In DNA form, the CDR3 reads TGCGCCAGCCGGAGGAGGGCCGATAATTCACCCCTCCACTTT.

V and J are TRBV4-3 and TRBJ1-5, with D perhaps TRBD1 (5 bases). With 0 bases removed from V and 4 bases from J, the gap between germline ends came to 22 bases. Germline CDR1 is LGHNA and CDR2 is YSLEER. CDR3 length equals 19 residues. CDR3 coding DNA: TGCGCCAGCAGCCAAGATTGCAGAGGTCTGAACAGGCCGAATCAGCCCCAGCATTTT. Its protein product is CASSQDCRGLNRPNQPQHF.

A single count supports this clone. A read error may account for a junction end that differs from germline. This chain joins TRBV7-9 and TRBJ2-7, with a weak D call TRBD1 (6 bases). The CDR3 sequence is 12 residues long. CDR1 and CDR2 (germline): SEHNR, FQNEAQ (reference sequence). The CDR3 DNA reads TGTGCCAGCAGCTTATCAGCCGGGACAATGGACTTC. Translated: CASSLSAGTMDF.

The gene calls are TRBV29-1 and TRBJ2-3, with 10 bases fitting TRBD2. The V and J ends lost 5 bases and 4 bases, in that order; junction bases with no gene match: 9. The CDR3 is 15 amino acids. In germline, CDR1 is SQVTM, CDR2 ANQGSEA. DNA of the CDR3: TGCAGCGTTCAAAGGAGCGGGGGGGCCCCAGATACGCAGTATTTT. It specifies CSVQRSGGAPDTQYF.

J is TRBJ2-5 and V is TRBV7-9; D possibly corresponds to TRBD1 (7 bases). The V gene lost 4 bases and the J gene lost 2 bases, with 17 bases spanning the gap. This CDR3 is 16 amino acids long. Germline assignment: CDR1 SEHNR and CDR2 FQNEAQ (reference sequence). CDR3 protein: CASSSEGQLSQETQYF. In DNA, the CDR3 is TGTGCCAGCAGCTCGGAGGGACAGCTTTCTCAAGAGACCCAGTACTTC.

This sequence joins TRBV3-1 (or the pseudogene TRBV3-2) and TRBJ1-2, with TRBD1 matching over 7 bases. Germline V gene data show CDR1 as LGHDT and CDR2 as YNNKEL (reference sequence). V shed 6 bases, J shed 0 bases, and the junction held 4 bases outside the gene matches. CDR3 length: 14 amino acids. CDR3 protein: CASRSDRTNYGYTF. CDR3 in DNA: TGTGCCAGCAGATCGGACAGGACTAACTATGGCTACACCTTC.

The genes are TRBV5-1 and TRBJ1-2; perhaps TRBD1 as D (6 bases). From germline, CDR1 is SGHRS and CDR2 YFSETQ. The CDR3 is 15 residues long. Trimming left V 1 base short and J 2 bases short, with 12 bases between. CDR3 nucleotide sequence: TGCGCCAGCAGCTTGTCGGCAGGGGCAAACTATGGCTACACCTTC. It specifies CASSLSAGANYGYTF.

The J gene is TRBJ2-3, the V gene TRBV5-5; D gene unclear. Germline loops: CDR1 SGHKS, CDR2 YYEKEE (reference sequence). Trimming took 4 bases from V and 0 from J, leaving 18 bases between them. CDR3 length: 17 residues. The CDR3 coding sequence is TGTGCCAGCAGCGCTTTAGCCGTCGCAGTTAGCACAGATACGCAGTATTTT. This codes for CASSALAVAVSTDTQYF.

The J gene is TRBJ1-2, the V gene TRBV2, with D possibly matching TRBD1 (6 bases). CDR1 SNHLY and CDR2 FYNNEI come from the germline V gene. CDR3 length equals 12 residues. CDR3 loop: CAKGGATLGYTF. The DNA for the CDR3 is TGTGCTAAGGGGGGGGCGACGCTTGGCTACACCTTC. The complete variable domain, with remaining parts taken from reference TRBV2 and TRBJ1-2, reads EPEVTQTPSHQVTQMGQEVILRCVPISNHLYFYWYRQILGQKVEFLVSFYNNEISEKSEIFDDQFSVERPDGSNFTLKIRSTKLEDSAMYFCAKGGATLGYTFGSGTRLTVV.

The rearrangement uses TRBV2 and TRBJ1-1; possible D gene TRBD1, 5 bases. Germline V gives CDR1 SNHLY, CDR2 FYNNEI. CDR3 length: 11 amino acids. Trimming took off 3 bases at V and 8 bases at J, with 7 bases between the two ends. The CDR3 DNA reads TGTGCCAGCAGTGATCCAGGGGAAGCTTTCTTT. Translation: CASSDPGEAFF.

V usage is TRBV6-2 or TRBV6-3 and J usage is TRBJ2-1, with a tentative D call TRBD2 (5 bases). This CDR3 is 16 amino acids long. Trimming pared 2 bases from V and 5 bases from J, leaving 16 bases between. Germline CDR1 is MNHEY and CDR2 is SVGEGT. CDR3 nucleotide sequence: TGTGCCAGCAGTTACGTAGCTGGCGGAGGACACAATGAGCAGTTCTTC. Amino acids: CASSYVAGGGHNEQFF.

CDR3 loop: CASIWTTEIKNSYNEQFF. CDR3 nucleotide sequence: TGTGCCAGCATTTGGACTACGGAAATTAAAAACTCCTACAATGAGCAGTTCTTC. V and J are TRBV2 and TRBJ2-1; D is possibly TRBD2 (6 bases). CDR1 is SNHLY, CDR2 FYNNEI, per germline. V was trimmed by 7 bases and J by 0 bases, leaving 22 bases between them. This CDR3 region has 18 residues.

This clone was observed a single time. This chain connects TRBV15 to TRBJ2-1, with D perhaps TRBD2 (6 bases). V was cut by 0 bases and J by 6 bases, with 6 bases left in between. CDR3 size: 13 residues. Per the germline V gene, CDR1 is LNHNV and CDR2 is YYDKDF (reference sequence). The chain's CDR3 is CATSRDSGNEQFF. The CDR3 bases are TGTGCCACCAGCAGAGATAGCGGCAATGAGCAGTTCTTC.

The chain couples TRBV18 to TRBJ1-5; D gene unclear. V lost 3 bases and J lost 3, with 12 bases in between. The CDR3 has 15 amino acids. CDR1 is KGHSH and CDR2 is LQKENI in the germline V gene. The CDR3 DNA reads as TGTGCCAGCTCACCCGATAACGGTGACAATCAGCCCCAGCATTTT. It is translated as CASSPDNGDNQPQHF.

The rearrangement links TRBV6-5 to TRBJ1-3, with D possibly TRBD1 on 6 matching bases. The length of the CDR3 is 15 residues. Germline CDR1 MNHEY, CDR2 SVGAGI. V was pared by 7 bases and J by 0 bases, with 13 bases between. DNA of the CDR3: TGTGCCAGCATTCGGGACAACTACTCTGGAAACACCATATATTTT. It encodes CASIRDNYSGNTIYF.

Turning to this clone: Other DNA sequences in this sample translate to the same CDR3. This chain connects TRBV15 to TRBJ1-6, with 7 bases aligning to TRBD1. Germline trimming cut 1 base from V and 6 bases from J; bases unmatched to any gene: 0. The germline V gene encodes CDR1 LNHNV and CDR2 YYDKDF (reference sequence). This CDR3 contains 14 residues. CDR3 protein: CATSRGQGNSPLHF. The CDR3 DNA reads TGTGCCACCAGCAGAGGACAGGGTAATTCACCCCTCCACTTT.